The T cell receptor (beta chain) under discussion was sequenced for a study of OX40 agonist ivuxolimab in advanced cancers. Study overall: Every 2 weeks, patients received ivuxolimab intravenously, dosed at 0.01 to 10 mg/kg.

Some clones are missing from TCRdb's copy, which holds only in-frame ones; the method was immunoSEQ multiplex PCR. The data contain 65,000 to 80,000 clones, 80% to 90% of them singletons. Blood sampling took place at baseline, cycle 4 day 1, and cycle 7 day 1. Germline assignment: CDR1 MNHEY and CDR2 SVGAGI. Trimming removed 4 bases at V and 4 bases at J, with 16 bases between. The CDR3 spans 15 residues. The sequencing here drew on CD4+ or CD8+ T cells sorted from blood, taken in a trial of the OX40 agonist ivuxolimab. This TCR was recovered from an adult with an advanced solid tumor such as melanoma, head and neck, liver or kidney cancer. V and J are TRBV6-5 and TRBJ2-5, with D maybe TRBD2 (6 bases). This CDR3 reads CASSSLSRGGETQYF. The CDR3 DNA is TGTGCCAGCAGTTCTCTTTCTCGGGGAGGAGAGACCCAGTACTTC.